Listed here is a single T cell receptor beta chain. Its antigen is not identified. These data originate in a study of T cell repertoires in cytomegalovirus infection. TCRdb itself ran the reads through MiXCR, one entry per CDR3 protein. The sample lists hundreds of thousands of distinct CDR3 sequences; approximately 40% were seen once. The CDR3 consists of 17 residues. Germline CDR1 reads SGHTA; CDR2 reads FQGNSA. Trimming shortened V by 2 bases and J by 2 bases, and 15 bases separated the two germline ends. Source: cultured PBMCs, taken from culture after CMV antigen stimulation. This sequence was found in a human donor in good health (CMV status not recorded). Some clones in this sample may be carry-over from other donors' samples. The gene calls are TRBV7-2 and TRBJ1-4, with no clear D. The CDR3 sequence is CASSLTARPATNEKLFF. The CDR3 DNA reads TGTGCCAGCAGCTTAACGGCCAGACCTGCGACTAATGAAAAACTGTTTTTT.